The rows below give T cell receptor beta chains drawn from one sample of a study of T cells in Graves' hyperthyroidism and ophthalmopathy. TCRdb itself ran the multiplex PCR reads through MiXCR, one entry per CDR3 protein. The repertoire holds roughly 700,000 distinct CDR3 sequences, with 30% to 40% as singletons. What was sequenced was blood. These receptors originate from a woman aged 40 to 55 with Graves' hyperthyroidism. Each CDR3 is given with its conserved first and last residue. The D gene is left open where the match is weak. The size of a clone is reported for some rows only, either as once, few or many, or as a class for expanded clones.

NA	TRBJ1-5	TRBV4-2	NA	TGTGCCAGCAGCCAAGGCCTTGCGGAGCCCCAGCATTTT	CASSQGLAEPQHF
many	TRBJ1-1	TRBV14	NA	TGTGCCAGCAGCCAGAGAGCCTGGAACACTGAAGCTTTCTTT	CASSQRAWNTEAFF
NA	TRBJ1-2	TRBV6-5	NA	TGTGCCAGCAGTTACTCCCGGGCCTCTGAAGGGTCGGGCTACACCTTC	CASSYSRASEGSGYTF
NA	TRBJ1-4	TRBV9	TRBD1	TGTGCCAGCAGGCCGGGACAGGGAGGGGGGGGAAATGAAAAACTGTTTTTT	CASRPGQGGGGNEKLFF
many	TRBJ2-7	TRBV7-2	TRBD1	TGTGCCAGCAGCACATACAGGGGGTACGACGAGCAGTACTTC	CASSTYRGYDEQYF
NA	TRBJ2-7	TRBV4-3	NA	TGCGCCAGCAGCCCTGAGGGCACTAGCCTCCCCTACGAGCAGTACTTC	CASSPEGTSLPYEQYF
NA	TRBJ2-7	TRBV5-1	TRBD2	TGCGCCAGCAGCTTAGGCGGGAGGGCCGATGAGCAGTACTTC	CASSLGGRADEQYF
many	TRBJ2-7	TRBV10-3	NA	TGTGCCAGCCATTCAAGCTACGAGCAGTACTTC	CASHSSYEQYF
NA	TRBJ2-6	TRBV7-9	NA	TGTGCCAGCAGCTTAGCGGGGGGCGCGTCTGAAGCTTTC	CASSLAGGASEAF
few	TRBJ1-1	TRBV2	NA	TGTGCCAGCAGTGCCCAGCTCGCGAACACTGAAGCTTTCTTT	CASSAQLANTEAFF
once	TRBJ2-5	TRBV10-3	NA	TGTGCCAGCAGTTTATATGGCAGGGCCGGGGAGACCCAGTACTTC	CASSLYGRAGETQYF
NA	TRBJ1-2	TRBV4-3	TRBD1	TGCGCCAGCAGCCAAGCCCTTGGGACAGCCAACCCTAGGGATGGCTACACCTTC	CASSQALGTANPRDGYTF
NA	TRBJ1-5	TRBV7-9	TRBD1	TGTGCCACTAGGGACAGGGAACAGCCCCAGCATTTT	CATRDREQPQHF
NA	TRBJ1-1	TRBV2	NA	TGCGCCAGCCTCGGGGGCATGAACACTGAAGCTTTCTTT	CASLGGMNTEAFF
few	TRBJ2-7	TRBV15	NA	TGTGCCACCAGCAGAGGAGGGGTTGGTTCCTACGAGCAGTACTTC	CATSRGGVGSYEQYF
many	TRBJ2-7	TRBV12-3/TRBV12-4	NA	TGTGCCAGCAGCCTAGGGGGCGAGCAGTACTTC	CASSLGGEQYF
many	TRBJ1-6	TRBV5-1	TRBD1	TGCGCCAGCAGCTTAAGTAGGGACAGGGGGTCACCCCTCCACTTT	CASSLSRDRGSPLHF
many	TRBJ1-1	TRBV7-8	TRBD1	TGTGCCAGCAGCTCTTTAACGGGACAGACTATGAACACTGAAGCTTTCTTT	CASSSLTGQTMNTEAFF
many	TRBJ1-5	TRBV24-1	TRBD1	TGTGCCACGTCAGGGGGCGCGGGGATCGACAATCAGCCCCAGCATTTT	CATSGGAGIDNQPQHF
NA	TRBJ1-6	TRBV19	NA	TGTGCCAGTAGTATAGGGACGCTAAATTCACCCCTCCACTTT	CASSIGTLNSPLHF
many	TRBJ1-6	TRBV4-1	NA	TGCGCCAGCAGCCAAGAAGAGGTCCGGTCGCCCCTCCACTTT	CASSQEEVRSPLHF
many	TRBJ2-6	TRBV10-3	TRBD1	TGTGCCATCAGACCGCTCGGACAGGGACGGTCTGGGGCCAACGTCCTGACTTTC	CAIRPLGQGRSGANVLTF
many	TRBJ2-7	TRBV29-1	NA	TGCAGCGCCCTGGACAGAACTCCCTACGAGCAGTACTTC	CSALDRTPYEQYF
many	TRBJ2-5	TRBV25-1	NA	TGTGCCACTTGGGTGACAGCCCAAGAGACCCAGTACTTC	CATWVTAQETQYF
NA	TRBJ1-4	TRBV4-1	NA	TGCGCCAGCAGCCAAGTAGGGAACAATGAAAAACTGTTTTTT	CASSQVGNNEKLFF
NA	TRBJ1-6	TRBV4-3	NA	TGCGCCAGCAGCCAGACCGACACGCAGTATTCACCCCTCCACTTT	CASSQTDTQYSPLHF
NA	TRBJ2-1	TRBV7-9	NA	TGTGCCAGCAGCTTAATATTCGGCGGGAAGGACAGCTCCTACAATGAGCAATTCTTC	CASSLIFGGKDSSYNEQFF
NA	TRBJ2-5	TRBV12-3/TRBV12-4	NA	TGTGCCAGCAGACCCGGGGCAGGGCAAGAGACCCAGTACTTC	CASRPGAGQETQYF
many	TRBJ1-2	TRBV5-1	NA	TGCGCCAGCAGCTTGAGGGAGGTTAACTATGGCTACACCTTC	CASSLREVNYGYTF
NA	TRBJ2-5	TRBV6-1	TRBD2	TGTGCCAGCAACCCGGGGGGGCAAGAGACCCAGTACTTC	CASNPGGQETQYF
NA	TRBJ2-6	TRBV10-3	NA	TGTGCCATCAGCCGGGGCGACGGCACTGAAGCTTTC	CAISRGDGTEAF
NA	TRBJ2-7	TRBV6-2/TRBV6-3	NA	TGTGCCAGCAGTTACCAGCCTACCAACGAGCAGTACTTC	CASSYQPTNEQYF
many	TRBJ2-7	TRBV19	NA	TGTGCCAGTAGTCCTCAAGGGGACCAGGCCTACGAGCAGTACTTC	CASSPQGDQAYEQYF
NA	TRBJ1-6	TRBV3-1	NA	TGTGCCAGCAGCCCTGACTACGGGGTGGGCAATTCACCCCTCCACTTT	CASSPDYGVGNSPLHF
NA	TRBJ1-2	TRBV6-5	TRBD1	TGTGCCAGCTGTCCCGGGACAGATCTCTACGGTGGCTACACCTTC	CASCPGTDLYGGYTF
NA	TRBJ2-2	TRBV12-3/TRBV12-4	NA	TGTGCCAGCAGAATTTACACCGGGGAGCTGTTTTTT	CASRIYTGELFF
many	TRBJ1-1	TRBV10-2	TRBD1	TGCGCCAGCAGCGTAACTCCGGGGACAGGGGGCTATGGCGCTTTCTTT	CASSVTPGTGGYGAFF
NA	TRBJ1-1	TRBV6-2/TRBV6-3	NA	TGTGCCAGCAGTAATGGACCGTTGAACACTGAAGCTTTCTTT	CASSNGPLNTEAFF
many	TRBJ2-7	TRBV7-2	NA	TGTGCCAGCAGCTTGGGAAGAACTCCCGGCTACGAGCAGTACTTC	CASSLGRTPGYEQYF
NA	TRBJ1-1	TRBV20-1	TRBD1	TGCAGTGCTGCGGGACAGCCGAACACTGAAGCTTTCTTT	CSAAGQPNTEAFF
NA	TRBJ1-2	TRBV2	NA	TGTGCCAGCAGTGAAGCGCCTCCGGAGCTTGGCGTCGGCTACACCTTC	CASSEAPPELGVGYTF
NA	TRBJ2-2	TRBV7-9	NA	TGTGCCAGCTCACCAACCGCTCTGACCGGGCCATCGAACACCGGGGAGCTGTTTTTT	CASSPTALTGPSNTGELFF